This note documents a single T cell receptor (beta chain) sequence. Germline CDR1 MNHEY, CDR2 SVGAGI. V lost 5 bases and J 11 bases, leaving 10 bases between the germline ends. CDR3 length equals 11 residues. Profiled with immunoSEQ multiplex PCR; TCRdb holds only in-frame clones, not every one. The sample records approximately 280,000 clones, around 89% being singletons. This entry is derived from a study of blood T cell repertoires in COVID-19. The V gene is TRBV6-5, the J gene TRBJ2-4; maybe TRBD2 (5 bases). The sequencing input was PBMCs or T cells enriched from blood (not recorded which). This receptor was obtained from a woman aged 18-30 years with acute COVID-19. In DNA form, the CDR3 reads TGTGCCAGCAGTAGAACCGGGGTTCAGTACTTC. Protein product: CASSRTGVQYF.